The 22 T cell receptor beta chains given below trace back to one sample, sequenced in a study of blood T cell repertoires in COVID-19. Sequencing was performed with immunoSEQ multiplex PCR; in TCRdb, only in-frame clones are kept and a portion is missing. The table records 300,000 or so clones, approximately 89% of them present only once. The sequenced sample consisted of PBMCs or T cells enriched from blood (not recorded which). The receptor set was obtained from a woman aged 50 to 60 who had been exposed to COVID-19.

The chain links TRBV7-2 to TRBJ2-1, with D hard to call. CDR3 size: 13 residues. CDR1 is SGHTA and CDR2 is FQGNSA in the germline V gene. V was cut by 6 bases and J by 7 bases, with 13 bases left in between. The CDR3 coding sequence is TGTGCCAGCAGGTCTAGTTCCCTAAATGAGCAGTTCTTC. Translated, it gives CASRSSSLNEQFF.

The chain combines TRBV5-1 with TRBJ1-2; perhaps TRBD1 as D (5 bases). The germline gives CDR1 SGHRS, CDR2 YFSETQ. Trimming took off 4 bases at V and 4 bases at J, with 14 bases between the two ends. The CDR3 covers 14 residues. The CDR3 protein is CASSADGTRYGYTF. Written as DNA, the CDR3 is TGCGCCAGCAGCGCAGACGGGACTCGCTATGGCTACACCTTC.

The gene calls are TRBV4-1 and TRBJ1-2, with 10 bases that match TRBD1. After removal of 6 bases from V and 3 bases from J, the junction contained 16 bases not matched to a gene. The CDR3 contains 18 residues. Germline V CDR1 and CDR2: MGHRA, YSYEKL. In nucleotides, the CDR3 is TGCGCCAGCAGTCAATTTGCCGGGACAGGGGTTTCTCACTATGGCTACACCTTC. Translating it yields CASSQFAGTGVSHYGYTF.

The J gene is TRBJ2-5, the V gene TRBV28, with TRBD2 matching over 7 bases. The CDR3 length is 13 residues. Trimming at V came to 6 bases and at J to 4 bases, leaving 5 bases not matched to a gene. Germline V gives CDR1 MDHEN, CDR2 SYDVKM. CDR3 region: CASRWGGRETQYF. The DNA of the CDR3 is TGTGCCAGCAGATGGGGGGGGAGAGAGACCCAGTACTTC.

The V call is TRBV5-1, the J call TRBJ2-7; D call uncertain. The germline V gene has CDR1 SGHRS and CDR2 YFSETQ. V lost 5 bases to trimming and J lost 0 bases, with 12 bases between them. The CDR3 is made up of 14 amino acids. CDR3: CASSPGPTSYEQYF. CDR3 DNA sequence: TGCGCCAGCAGTCCAGGTCCCACCTCCTACGAGCAGTACTTC.

This rearrangement joins TRBV3-1 (or the pseudogene TRBV3-2) to TRBJ1-5; D ambiguous. CDR1 is LGHDT, CDR2 YNNKEL, per germline (reference sequence). The V gene lost 0 bases and the J gene lost 6 bases, with 12 bases spanning the gap. This CDR3 contains 15 residues. This CDR3 reads CASSQDGRSRQPQHF. CDR3 DNA: TGTGCCAGCAGCCAAGATGGCCGCTCCCGTCAGCCCCAGCATTTT.

In this sample, this clone turned up once. V gene TRBV9 combines with J gene TRBJ1-5; D is possibly TRBD1 (6 bases). CDR1 and CDR2 (germline): SGDLS, YYNGEE. The CDR3 spans 14 residues. V gave up 3 bases and J gave up 3 bases, with 10 bases separating them. CDR3 loop: CASSAGQFNQPQHF. CDR3 sequence (DNA): TGTGCCAGCAGCGCTGGACAGTTCAATCAGCCCCAGCATTTT.

This clone has only one observation. J is TRBJ2-7 and V is TRBV4-1; 8 bases line up with TRBD1. The junction had 6 bases not matched to a gene; V was cut back by 1 base and J by 4 bases. The CDR3 contains 15 residues. Per the germline V gene, CDR1 is MGHRA and CDR2 is YSYEKL. The CDR3 protein is CASSQGTTGDYEQYF. The CDR3 bases are TGCGCCAGCAGCCAAGGTACGACAGGGGATTACGAGCAGTACTTC.

This clone has a single count. The chain combines TRBV18 with TRBJ2-2, with D possibly being TRBD2 (5 bases). V lost 5 bases to trimming and J lost 4 bases, with 14 bases between them. The CDR3 is made up of 15 amino acids. Looked up from germline, CDR1 is KGHSH and CDR2 is LQKENI. Written as DNA, the CDR3 is TGTGCCAGCTCAACGAGGGCGCAGGCCACCGGGGAGCTGTTTTTT. Protein sequence: CASSTRAQATGELFF. The complete variable domain, with remaining parts taken from reference TRBV18 and TRBJ2-2, reads NAGVMQNPRHLVRRRGQEARLRCSPMKGHSHVYWYRQLPEEGLKFMVYLQKENIIDESGMPKERFSAEFPKEGPSILRIQQVVRGDSAAYFCASSTRAQATGELFFGEGSRLTVL.

The chain is built from TRBV2 and TRBJ2-1; 9 bases are shared with TRBD1. Germline CDR1 SNHLY, CDR2 FYNNEI. This CDR3 spans 15 amino acids. The ends lost 6 bases at V and 9 bases at J; junction bases unmatched: 12. CDR3 in amino acids: CASRKAAGTGSEQFF. In DNA, the CDR3 is TGTGCCAGCAGAAAGGCAGCCGGGACAGGGTCTGAGCAGTTCTTC. The full variable domain, in which reference TRBV2 and TRBJ2-1 provide the parts outside the CDR3, is EPEVTQTPSHQVTQMGQEVILRCVPISNHLYFYWYRQILGQKVEFLVSFYNNEISEKSEIFDDQFSVERPDGSNFTLKIRSTKLEDSAMYFCASRKAAGTGSEQFFGPGTRLTVL.

The J gene is TRBJ2-7, the V gene TRBV19; possibly TRBD2 for D (6 bases). CDR3 length: 15 amino acids. Trimming left V 6 bases short and J 4 bases short, with 19 bases between. Germline-derived CDR1 and CDR2 are LNHDA and SQIVND (reference sequence). The CDR3 DNA sequence: TGTGCCAGTAGAGTGGCGGGGACTTACAGTTACGAGCAGTACTTC. Translated: CASRVAGTYSYEQYF.

This clone occurred a few times. This rearrangement joins TRBV7-8 to TRBJ2-3; 11 bases are shared with TRBD2. Germline CDR1 is SGHVS and CDR2 is FQNEAQ. This CDR3 region has 19 residues. Trimming removed 5 bases from V and 1 base from J; junction bases left unmatched: 14. DNA for the CDR3: TGTGCCAGCAGCGGGGTCGCTAGCGGGGGGACTTGGGGCACAGATACGCAGTATTTT. It yields the protein CASSGVASGGTWGTDTQYF.

This clone was detected only once. The chain recombines TRBV28 with TRBJ2-5; 7 nucleotides line up with TRBD1. V lost 5 bases to trimming and J lost 7 bases; unmatched junction nucleotides: 7. The CDR3 is 13 residues long. Germline values: CDR1 MDHEN, CDR2 SYDVKM. CDR3 nucleotide sequence: TGTGCCAGCAGTCTAGGGGGCGAGGTGACCCAGTACTTC. Protein: CASSLGGEVTQYF.

CDR3: CASSTLFGTGSYSPLHF. DNA of the CDR3: TGTGCCAGCAGTACCCTATTTGGGACAGGGTCTTATTCACCCCTCCACTTT. This chain connects TRBV28 to TRBJ1-6; TRBD1 matches 9 bases. The CDR3 length is 17 residues. Germline V gene lookup returns CDR1 MDHEN and CDR2 SYDVKM. V lost 5 bases and J lost 8; bases outside the gene matches: 13.

The chain is built from TRBV7-9 and TRBJ1-2, with a possible D match to TRBD1 (5 bases). The V gene's germline CDR1 is SEHNR and CDR2 FQNEAQ (reference sequence). Trimming took 5 bases from V and 3 from J, leaving 19 bases between them. CDR3 length: 16 amino acids. This chain's CDR3 is CASSLPQDTLDYGYTF. The CDR3 DNA reads as TGTGCCAGCAGCCTTCCTCAGGACACCTTGGACTATGGCTACACCTTC.

The chain is built from TRBV15 and TRBJ2-3, with TRBD2 matching over 8 bases. Germline V gene lookup returns CDR1 LNHNV and CDR2 YYDKDF (reference sequence). J was trimmed by 4 bases and V by 3 bases; bases with no gene match: 6. The CDR3 spans 15 residues. The CDR3 bases are TGTGCCACCAGCAGTAGAATAGCGGGGTCAGATACGCAGTATTTT. Translating gives CATSSRIAGSDTQYF.

This chain joins TRBV7-9 and TRBJ1-2; D might be TRBD1 (6 bases). CDR3 length: 19 residues. The V and J ends lost 4 bases and 1 base respectively, with 25 bases between them. Germline V gene sequence: CDR1 SEHNR, CDR2 FQNEAQ (reference sequence). CDR3 nucleotides: TGTGCCAGCAGCTCAGGGGCCGCCAAGTGGGGGTCCGGTAACTATGGCTACACCTTC. Translation: CASSSGAAKWGSGNYGYTF. The variable domain in full, completed from reference TRBV7-9 and TRBJ1-2, reads DTGVSQNPRHKITKRGQNVTFRCDPISEHNRLYWYRQTLGQGPEFLTYFQNEAQLEKSRLLSDRFSAERPKGSFSTLEIQRTEQGDSAMYLCASSSGAAKWGSGNYGYTFGSGTRLTVV.

This chain connects TRBV29-1 to TRBJ2-1; perhaps TRBD2 as D (7 bases). The CDR3 has 15 residues. Trimming removed 6 bases from V and 0 bases from J, with 15 bases in between. Germline loops: CDR1 SQVTM, CDR2 ANQGSEA. CDR3 sequence: CSVKGGTSSYNEQFF. CDR3 bases: TGCAGCGTGAAGGGGGGGACAAGCTCCTACAATGAGCAGTTCTTC.

In this sample, this clone turned up once. The chain couples TRBV5-1 to TRBJ2-3; 8 nucleotides agree with TRBD2. V gave up 4 bases and J gave up 5 bases; unmatched junction bases: 6. Germline loops: CDR1 SGHRS, CDR2 YFSETQ. The CDR3 runs 14 residues. CDR3 bases: TGCGCCAGCAGCCCGGGTAGCGGGGAAGATACGCAGTATTTT. Protein product: CASSPGSGEDTQYF.

This clone was detected only a few times. This chain uses TRBV6-5 with TRBJ2-2, with D uncertain. The CDR3 is 15 residues long. V was shortened by 4 bases and J by 1 base, with 10 bases between the two germline ends. CDR1 and CDR2 (germline): MNHEY, SVGAGI. DNA of the CDR3: TGTGCCAGCAGTTTTGAGCGCGGGAACACCGGGGAGCTGTTTTTT. Its translation: CASSFERGNTGELFF.

The chain combines TRBV5-1 with TRBJ1-2; D unresolved. The CDR3 is 16 amino acids. V lost 4 bases to trimming and J lost 8 bases, with 24 bases between them. The V gene's germline CDR1 is SGHRS and CDR2 YFSETQ. The CDR3 region has the DNA TGCGCCAGCAGCCTTGGAGGGTCGTCCGGGTGGTGGGGCTACACCTTC. This sequence encodes CASSLGGSSGWWGYTF.

CDR3 in amino acids: CASSLSYLAEAFF. As DNA, the CDR3 is TGTGCCAGCAGTTTATCCTATCTAGCTGAAGCTTTCTTT. The genes are TRBV27 and TRBJ1-1; D unresolved. This CDR3 has 13 amino acids. The ends were cut back, 0 bases at V and 6 bases at J, with 8 bases in the middle. Germline lookup yields CDR1 MNHEY and CDR2 SMNVEV (reference sequence).